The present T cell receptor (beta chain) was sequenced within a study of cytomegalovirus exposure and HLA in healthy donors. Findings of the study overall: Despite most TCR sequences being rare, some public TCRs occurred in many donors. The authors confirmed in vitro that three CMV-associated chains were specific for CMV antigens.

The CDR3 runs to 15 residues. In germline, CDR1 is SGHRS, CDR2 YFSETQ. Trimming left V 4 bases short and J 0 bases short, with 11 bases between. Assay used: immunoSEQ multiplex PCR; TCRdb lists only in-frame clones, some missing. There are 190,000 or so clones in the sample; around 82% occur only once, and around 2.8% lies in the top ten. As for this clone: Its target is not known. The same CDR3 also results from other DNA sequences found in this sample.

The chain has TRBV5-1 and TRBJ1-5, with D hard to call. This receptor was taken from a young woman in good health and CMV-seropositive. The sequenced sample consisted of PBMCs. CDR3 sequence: CASSTSGNSNQPQHF. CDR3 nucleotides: TGCGCCAGCAGCACTTCGGGGAATAGCAATCAGCCCCAGCATTTT.